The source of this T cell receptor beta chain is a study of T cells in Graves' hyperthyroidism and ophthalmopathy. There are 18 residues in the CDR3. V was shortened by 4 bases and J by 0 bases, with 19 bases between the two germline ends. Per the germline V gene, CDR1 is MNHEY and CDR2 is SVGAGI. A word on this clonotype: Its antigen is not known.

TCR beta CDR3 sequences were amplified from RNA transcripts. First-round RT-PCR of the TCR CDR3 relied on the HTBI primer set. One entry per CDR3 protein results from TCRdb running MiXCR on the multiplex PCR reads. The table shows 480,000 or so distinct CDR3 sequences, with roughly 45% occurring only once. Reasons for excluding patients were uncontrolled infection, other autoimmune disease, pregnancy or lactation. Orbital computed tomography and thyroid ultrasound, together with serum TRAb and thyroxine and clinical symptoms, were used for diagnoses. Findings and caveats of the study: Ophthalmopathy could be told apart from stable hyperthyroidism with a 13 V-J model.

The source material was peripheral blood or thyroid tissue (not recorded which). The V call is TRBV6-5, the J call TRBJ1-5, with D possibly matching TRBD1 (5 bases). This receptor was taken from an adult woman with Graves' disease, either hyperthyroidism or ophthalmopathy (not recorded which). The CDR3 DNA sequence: TGTGCCAGCAGTTTTAGTCCAGGGTGGACTACTAGCAATCAGCCCCAGCATTTT. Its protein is CASSFSPGWTTSNQPQHF.